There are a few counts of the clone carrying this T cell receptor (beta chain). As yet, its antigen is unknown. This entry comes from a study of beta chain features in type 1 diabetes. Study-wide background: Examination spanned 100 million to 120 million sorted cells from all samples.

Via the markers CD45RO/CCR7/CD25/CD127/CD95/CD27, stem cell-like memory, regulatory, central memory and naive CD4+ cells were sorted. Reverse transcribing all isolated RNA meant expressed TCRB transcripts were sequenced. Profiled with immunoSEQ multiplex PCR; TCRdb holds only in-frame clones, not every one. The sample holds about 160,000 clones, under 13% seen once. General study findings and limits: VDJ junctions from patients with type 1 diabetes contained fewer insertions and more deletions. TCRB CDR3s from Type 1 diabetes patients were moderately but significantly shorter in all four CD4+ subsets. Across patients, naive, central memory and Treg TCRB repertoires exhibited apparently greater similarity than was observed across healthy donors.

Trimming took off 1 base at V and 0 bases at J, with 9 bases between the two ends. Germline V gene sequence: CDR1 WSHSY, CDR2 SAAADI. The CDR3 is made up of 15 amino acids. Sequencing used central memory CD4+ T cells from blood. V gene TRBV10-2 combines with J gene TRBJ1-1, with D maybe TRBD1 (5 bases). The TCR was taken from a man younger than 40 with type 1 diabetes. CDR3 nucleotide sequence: TGCGCCAGCAGTGAGTGGGCAGGGATGAACACTGAAGCTTTCTTT. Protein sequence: CASSEWAGMNTEAFF.